The next 10 T cell receptor beta chains were all read from a single sample in a study of spatial heterogeneity in lung cancer. Whole-study findings and limits: Counts of expanded intratumoral alpha and beta TCRs tracked tumor mutation counts.

Antigens for these TCRs are unknown. The time point denotes: sample taken at primary tumor resection. TCRdb re-called the 5' RACE reads through MiXCR, storing one row per CDR3 protein. The top ten clones hold 15% to 20% of a sample with 16,000 or so distinct CDR3 sequences, 6.8% of them seen once. Sequences were derived from lung tumor tissue, sampled at surgery. These receptors all come from a female donor with early-stage non-small cell lung cancer.

This clonotype has just a few counts. The chain joins TRBV7-6 to TRBJ2-2; D perhaps matches TRBD2 (7 bases). Trimming took 5 bases from V and 4 from J, leaving 17 bases between them. This CDR3 region has 16 residues. CDR1 and CDR2 from the germline V gene are SGHVS and FNYEAQ. The CDR3 here is CASSITRGASTGELFF. The CDR3 DNA follows: TGTGCCAGCAGCATAACACGGGGGGCCTCCACCGGGGAGCTGTTTTTT.

This clonotype was counted at least ten times. J is TRBJ1-1 and V is TRBV9; TRBD1 agrees at 9 bases. Germline V gene data show CDR1 as SGDLS and CDR2 as YYNGEE. This CDR3 spans 15 amino acids. Trimming cost V 3 bases and J 4 bases; bases outside gene matches: 7. This CDR3 is CASSGTGEEVTEAFF. In nucleotides, the CDR3 is TGTGCCAGCAGCGGGACAGGGGAAGAAGTCACTGAAGCTTTCTTT.

This clonotype was seen repeatedly, ten times or more. V usage is TRBV11-2 and J usage is TRBJ2-2; D remains unclear. From germline, CDR1 is SGHAT and CDR2 FQNNGV. Trimming took off 1 base at V and 5 bases at J, with 11 bases between the two ends. The CDR3 extends over 15 amino acids. The CDR3 sequence: CASSLVVWSTGELFF. CDR3 sequence (DNA): TGTGCCAGCAGCTTAGTTGTGTGGAGTACCGGGGAGCTGTTTTTT.

This clonotype was seen repeatedly, ten times or more. V gene TRBV4-3 combines with J gene TRBJ1-2; 9 bases are shared with TRBD1. CDR1 and CDR2 (germline): LGHNA, YSLEER. The V and J ends lost 0 bases and 12 bases, in that order; junction bases with no gene match: 5. The CDR3 length is 13 residues. The CDR3 here is CASSQDSGTGHTF. The CDR3, as DNA: TGCGCCAGCAGCCAAGATAGTGGGACAGGGCACACCTTC.

The sample holds many counts of this clonotype. This chain links TRBV6-1 with TRBJ1-5; 10 bases fit TRBD1. With 5 bases clipped from V and 5 bases from J, the junction kept 9 bases outside the gene matches. Germline CDR1 reads MNHNS; CDR2 reads SASEGT. The CDR3 consists of 16 residues. The CDR3 is CASSRLPDRGYQPQHF. The CDR3 DNA follows: TGTGCCAGCAGTCGGCTGCCGGACAGGGGGTATCAGCCCCAGCATTTT.

This clonotype occurred many times. The rearrangement uses TRBV5-1 and TRBJ2-3; 7 bases align to TRBD1. Losses at the gene ends were 4 bases for V and 7 bases for J; bases not matched to a gene: 9. This CDR3 has 14 residues. Germline V gene sequence: CDR1 SGHRS, CDR2 YFSETQ. As DNA, the CDR3 is TGCGCCAGCAGCAAGACAGGGTTCGGAAATACGCAGTATTTT. Protein product: CASSKTGFGNTQYF.

This clonotype appeared many times. This CDR3 is CSATGDREGSPLHF. The CDR3 coding sequence is TGCAGTGCTACGGGGGACAGGGAAGGGTCACCCCTCCACTTT. The genes are TRBV20-1 and TRBJ1-6; 9 bases match TRBD1. Germline V gene sequence: CDR1 DFQATT, CDR2 SNEGSKA (reference sequence). The CDR3 is made up of 14 amino acids. The V and J ends lost 4 bases and 10 bases, in that order; junction bases with no gene match: 8.

This clonotype was counted many times. The genes are TRBV28 and TRBJ2-7; D uncertain. The CDR3 is 12 amino acids. V gave up 3 bases and J gave up 2 bases, with 5 bases separating them. In germline, CDR1 is MDHEN, CDR2 SYDVKM. This CDR3 is CASSLLPYEQYF. In nucleotides, the CDR3 is TGTGCCAGCAGTTTGTTACCCTACGAGCAGTACTTC.

This clonotype is categorized as medium-sized. The CDR3 loop reads CASSSGTNTGELFF. The DNA of the CDR3 is TGTGCCAGCAGCTCGGGGACTAACACCGGGGAGCTGTTTTTT. The chain uses TRBV5-6 and TRBJ2-2; TRBD2 is a possible D gene (6 bases). The V and J ends lost 3 bases and 2 bases respectively, with 8 bases between them. This CDR3 has 14 amino acids. The germline V gene has CDR1 SGHDT and CDR2 YYEEEE.

Within the sample, this clonotype is medium-sized (0.01 to 0.1%). This chain connects TRBV7-2 to TRBJ2-2; D ambiguous. The CDR3 contains 16 residues. The germline gives CDR1 SGHTA, CDR2 FQGNSA. V was cut by 2 bases and J by 1 base, with 11 bases left in between. CDR3 nucleotide sequence: TGTGCCAGCAGCTTAATGCGTCTTAAGAACACCGGGGAGCTGTTTTTT. Encoded protein: CASSLMRLKNTGELFF. Based on the CDR3 plus reference TRBV7-2 and TRBJ2-2, the full variable domain is GAGVSQSPSNKVTEKGKDVELRCDPISGHTALYWYRQSLGQGLEFLIYFQGNSAPDKSGLPSDRFSAERTGGSVSTLTIQRTQQEDSAVYLCASSLMRLKNTGELFFGEGSRLTVL.